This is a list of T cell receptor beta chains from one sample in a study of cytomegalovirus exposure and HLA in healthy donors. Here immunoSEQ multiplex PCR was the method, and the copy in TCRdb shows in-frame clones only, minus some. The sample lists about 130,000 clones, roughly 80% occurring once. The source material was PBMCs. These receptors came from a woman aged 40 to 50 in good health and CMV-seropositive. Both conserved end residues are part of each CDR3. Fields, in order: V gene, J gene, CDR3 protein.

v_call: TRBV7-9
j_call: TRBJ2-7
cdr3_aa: CASSQPSGEEQYF

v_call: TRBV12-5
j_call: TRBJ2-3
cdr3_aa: CASAITGGLDTQYF

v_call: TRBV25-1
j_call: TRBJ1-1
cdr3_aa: CASSDSLPQGSTEAFF

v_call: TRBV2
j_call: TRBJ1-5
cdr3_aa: CASSGTGVQPQHF

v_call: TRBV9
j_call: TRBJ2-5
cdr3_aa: CASSVEGQGWETQYF

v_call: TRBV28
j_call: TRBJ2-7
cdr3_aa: CASSPMTTGGSYEQYF

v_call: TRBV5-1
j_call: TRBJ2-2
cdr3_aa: CASSRGLDDTGELFF

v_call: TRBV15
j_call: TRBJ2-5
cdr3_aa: CATSRQGWETQYF

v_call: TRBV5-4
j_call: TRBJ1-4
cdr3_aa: CASSLDRDEKLFF

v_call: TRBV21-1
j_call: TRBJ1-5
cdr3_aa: CASLPPGQHWSNQPQHF

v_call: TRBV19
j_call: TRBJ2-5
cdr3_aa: CASSNDRAKRETQYF

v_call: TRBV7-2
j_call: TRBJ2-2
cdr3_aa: CASSLGTGGVWSGELFF

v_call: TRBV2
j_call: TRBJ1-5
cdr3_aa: CASEGLQDNQPQHF

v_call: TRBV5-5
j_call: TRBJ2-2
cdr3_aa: CASSVLQGANTGELFF

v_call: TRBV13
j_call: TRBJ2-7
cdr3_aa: CASSYLGGNSYEQYF

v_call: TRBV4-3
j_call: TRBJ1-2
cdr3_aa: CASSQETGFWGTGYGYTF

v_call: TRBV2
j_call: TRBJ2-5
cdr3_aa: CASSPHRSQETQYF

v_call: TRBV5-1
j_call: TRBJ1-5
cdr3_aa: CASSIGTGGNQPQHF

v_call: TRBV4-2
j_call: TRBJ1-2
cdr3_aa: CASSPGTGGVAGGYTF

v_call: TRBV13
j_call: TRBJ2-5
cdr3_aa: CASSSAADRGPQETQYF

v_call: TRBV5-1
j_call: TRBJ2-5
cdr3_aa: CASSYPGQRAQYF

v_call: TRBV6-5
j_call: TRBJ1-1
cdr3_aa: CASSYPRATEAFF

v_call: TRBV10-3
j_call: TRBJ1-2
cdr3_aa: CAISSTGTGGETRYGYTF

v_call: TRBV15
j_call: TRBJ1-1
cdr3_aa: CATRRTWNTEAFF

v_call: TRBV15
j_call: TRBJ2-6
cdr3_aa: CATSREAWTGLLSSGANVLTF

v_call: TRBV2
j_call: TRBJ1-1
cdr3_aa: CASIPGQMNTEAFF

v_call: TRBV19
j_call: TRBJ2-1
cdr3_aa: CASRSRREVYNEQFF